The 4 T cell receptor beta chains reported below all come from one sample, sequenced in a study. In TCRdb, the 5' RACE reads were re-called with MiXCR into one record per CDR3 protein. Of tens of thousands of distinct CDR3 sequences listed, around 25% were seen once; the top ten hold approximately 3.3%. Material for sequencing was tumor-infiltrating naive CD4+ T cells sorted from the breast tumor. The subset is: naive CD4+ T cells, CD4+CD45RA+CD25-. These receptors were collected from a female donor with breast cancer.

By sample fraction, this clonotype is medium-sized (0.01 to 0.1%). This chain uses TRBV4-1 with TRBJ2-2; 8 bases agree with TRBD1. The germline CDR1 and CDR2 sequences are MGHRA and YSYEKL. Trimming cost V 5 bases and J 1 base; bases outside gene matches: 0. The CDR3 extends over 14 amino acids. The CDR3 is CASSDRGNTGELFF. The CDR3 nucleotides are TGCGCCAGCAGCGACAGGGGGAACACCGGGGAGCTGTTTTTT.

The chain uses TRBV7-6 and TRBJ1-5; D is undetermined. The CDR3 is 13 amino acids. Looked up from germline, CDR1 is SGHVS and CDR2 is FNYEAQ. The V end was cut by 2 bases, the J end by 9 bases, with 11 bases between. The CDR3 DNA follows: TGTGCCAGCAGCTTATTCATCGGTCGGCCCCAGCATTTT. Translating it yields CASSLFIGRPQHF.

The chain is built from TRBV5-1 and TRBJ2-3; D unresolved. V lost 0 bases, J lost 4 bases, and 3 bases lay in between. The CDR3 length is 12 residues. The germline V gene encodes CDR1 SGHRS and CDR2 YFSETQ. CDR3 sequence reads: CASSLGSDTQYF. Written as DNA, the CDR3 is TGCGCCAGCAGCTTGGGGTCAGATACGCAGTATTTT.

The V and J genes are TRBV6-1 and TRBJ1-5; D call uncertain. V was pared by 4 bases and J by 6 bases, with 10 bases between. Germline CDR1 is MNHNS and CDR2 is SASEGT. CDR3 length equals 13 residues. Here the CDR3 reads CASSVGGLQPQHF. The CDR3 DNA follows: TGTGCCAGCAGTGTAGGAGGGCTTCAGCCCCAGCATTTT.